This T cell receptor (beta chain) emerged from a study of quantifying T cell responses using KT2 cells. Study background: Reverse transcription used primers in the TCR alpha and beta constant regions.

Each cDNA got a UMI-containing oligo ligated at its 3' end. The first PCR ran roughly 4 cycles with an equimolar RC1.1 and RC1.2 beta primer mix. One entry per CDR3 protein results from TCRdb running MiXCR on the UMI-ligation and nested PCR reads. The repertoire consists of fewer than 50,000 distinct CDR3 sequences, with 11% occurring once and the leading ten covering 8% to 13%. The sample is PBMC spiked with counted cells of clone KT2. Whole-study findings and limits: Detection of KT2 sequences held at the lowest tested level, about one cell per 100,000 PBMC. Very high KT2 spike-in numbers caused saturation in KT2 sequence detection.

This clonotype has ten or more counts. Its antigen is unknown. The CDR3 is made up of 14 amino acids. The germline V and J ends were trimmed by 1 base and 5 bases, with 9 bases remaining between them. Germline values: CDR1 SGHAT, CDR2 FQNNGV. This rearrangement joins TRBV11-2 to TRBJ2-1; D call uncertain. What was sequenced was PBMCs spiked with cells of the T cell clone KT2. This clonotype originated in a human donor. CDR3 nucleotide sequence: TGTGCCAGCAGCTTAGGTCGTCGACACAATGAGCAGTTCTTC. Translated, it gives CASSLGRRHNEQFF.